Below, 12 T cell receptor beta chains from the same sample are listed, as sequenced in a study of T cell responses to AZD1222 COVID-19 vaccine. The repertoire was sequenced with immunoSEQ multiplex PCR; TCRdb's copy has only in-frame clones and lacks some. The data show approximately 130,000 clones, approximately 91% seen once. The sample was peripheral blood, taken 28 days after the second AZD1222 dose. All receptors come from an adult who received the AZD1222 COVID-19 vaccine.

The chain links TRBV7-9 to TRBJ1-1, with D perhaps TRBD1 (5 bases). The CDR3 is made up of 16 amino acids. Trimming cost V 5 bases and J 3 bases, with 19 bases left between them. From germline, CDR1 is SEHNR and CDR2 FQNEAQ (reference sequence). CDR3 region: CASSRGAGDWDTEAFF. DNA of the CDR3: TGTGCCAGCAGCAGAGGGGCTGGTGATTGGGACACTGAAGCTTTCTTT.

The CDR3 sequence is CASSQDAGALHF. The CDR3 region has the DNA TGTGCCAGCAGCCAAGATGCGGGGGCCCTCCACTTT. This sequence joins TRBV3-1 (or the pseudogene TRBV3-2) and TRBJ1-6; TRBD1 is a possible D gene (5 bases). CDR1 is LGHDT, CDR2 YNNKEL, per germline (reference sequence). The CDR3 contains 12 residues. The ends were cut back, 0 bases at V and 14 bases at J, with 8 bases in the middle.

The chain carries TRBV3-1 (or the pseudogene TRBV3-2) and TRBJ1-1; TRBD1 aligns across 8 bases. The germline V gene has CDR1 LGHDT and CDR2 YNNKEL (reference sequence). The CDR3 extends over 19 amino acids. Losses at the gene ends were 1 base for V and 0 bases for J; bases not matched to a gene: 13. The CDR3 here is CASSQAWVRTGTMNTEAFF. The CDR3 coding sequence is TGTGCCAGCAGCCAAGCCTGGGTTAGGACAGGGACTATGAACACTGAAGCTTTCTTT.

The rearrangement links TRBV5-8 to TRBJ2-2; 14 nucleotides agree with TRBD2. The CDR3 spans 17 residues. From germline, CDR1 is SGHTS and CDR2 YDEGEE. Unmatched junction bases numbered 6, after V lost 3 bases and J lost 5 bases. The CDR3 nucleotides read TGTGCCAGCAGCTCGGGACTAGCGGGAGTCGGAACCGGGGAGCTGTTTTTT. Translation gives CASSSGLAGVGTGELFF.

This clone was observed a single time. The chain joins TRBV10-3 to TRBJ1-1, with TRBD1 as a possible D gene (6 bases). Germline CDR1 is ENHRY and CDR2 is SYGVKD. Trimming pared 0 bases from V and 6 bases from J, leaving 8 bases between. The CDR3 spans 13 residues. CDR3 amino acids: CAISESGTPEAFF. The CDR3 DNA follows: TGTGCCATCAGTGAGTCGGGGACACCTGAAGCTTTCTTT.

The chain uses TRBV12-3 or TRBV12-4 and TRBJ1-2; D remains unclear. V lost 3 bases, J lost 8 bases, and 13 bases lay in between. The CDR3 is 13 amino acids. The CDR3 loop is CASSFLYSGGYTF. CDR3 DNA: TGTGCCAGCAGTTTTCTGTATTCTGGGGGCTACACCTTC.

The chain has TRBV11-2 and TRBJ2-2; no clear D. The CDR3 totals 12 residues. Germline V lookup: CDR1 SGHAT, CDR2 FQNNGV. V dropped 6 bases and J dropped 5 bases, with 7 bases sitting between them. The DNA for the CDR3 is TGTGCCAGCAGACGGACGACCGGGGAGCTGTTTTTT. Translated, it gives CASRRTTGELFF.

V is TRBV3-1 (or the pseudogene TRBV3-2) and J is TRBJ2-7, with 7 bases lining up with TRBD1. The CDR3 is 13 residues long. Germline values: CDR1 LGHDT, CDR2 YNNKEL (reference sequence). The ends lost 4 bases at V and 3 bases at J; junction bases unmatched: 3. This CDR3 reads CASSPTGLYEQYF. CDR3 in DNA: TGTGCCAGCAGCCCGACAGGGCTCTACGAGCAGTACTTC.

The CDR3, as DNA: TGTGCCAGCAGCGTAGAGTGGGCGGAAGGGGCCAACGTCCTGACTTTC. Protein product: CASSVEWAEGANVLTF. The V call is TRBV9, the J call TRBJ2-6; D not resolved. CDR3 size: 16 residues. Germline CDR1 and CDR2: SGDLS and YYNGEE. Trimming left V 0 bases short and J 4 bases short, with 11 bases between.

In nucleotides, the CDR3 is TGTGCCTGCAGCGGACAGGGGACCTATGGCTACACCTTC. This translates into CACSGQGTYGYTF. V gene TRBV30 combines with J gene TRBJ1-2; 9 nucleotides align to TRBD1. This CDR3 spans 13 amino acids. After removal of 6 bases from V and 4 bases from J, the junction contained 6 bases not matched to a gene. CDR1 is GTSNPN, CDR2 SVGIG, per germline (reference sequence).

The chain uses TRBV2 and TRBJ2-2; no definite D call. Germline CDR1 and CDR2: SNHLY and FYNNEI. V was cut by 0 bases and J by 1 base, with 6 bases left in between. The CDR3 covers 15 residues. DNA for the CDR3: TGTGCCAGCAGTGAAGCAGGCAAGAACACCGGGGAGCTGTTTTTT. It is translated as CASSEAGKNTGELFF. The full variable domain, with the rest looked up from reference TRBV2 and TRBJ2-2, is EPEVTQTPSHQVTQMGQEVILRCVPISNHLYFYWYRQILGQKVEFLVSFYNNEISEKSEIFDDQFSVERPDGSNFTLKIRSTKLEDSAMYFCASSEAGKNTGELFFGEGSRLTVL.

This clone occurred once. This chain links TRBV19 with TRBJ1-4; maybe TRBD1 (6 bases). The V end lost 2 bases, the J end lost 3 bases, and 10 bases lay between the germline ends. The CDR3 has 15 amino acids. Looked up from germline, CDR1 is LNHDA and CDR2 is SQIVND (reference sequence). CDR3 region: CASSIFWGPNEKLFF. The CDR3 region has the DNA TGTGCCAGTAGTATATTCTGGGGGCCTAATGAAAAACTGTTTTTT.